Below, 19 T cell receptor beta chains from the same sample are listed, as sequenced in a study of early T cells in non-severe SARS-CoV-2 infection. Using its own MiXCR run on the 5' RACE reads, TCRdb lists one record per CDR3 protein. The sample has about 40,000 distinct CDR3 sequences, over 5% seen once. Sample: whole blood, taken at baseline. These receptor sequences come from an adult who was a healthcare worker with PCR-confirmed SARS-CoV-2 infection or an uninfected control (not recorded which).

This clonotype has a count of ten or more. The chain recombines TRBV30 with TRBJ1-2; 7 bases match TRBD1. Germline V gene lookup returns CDR1 GTSNPN and CDR2 SVGIG (reference sequence). V was pared by 3 bases and J by 4 bases, with 8 bases of the junction left unmatched. The CDR3 runs to 14 residues. CDR3 region: CAWSQDRSSYGYTF. CDR3 DNA sequence: TGTGCCTGGAGCCAGGACAGGTCTTCCTATGGCTACACCTTC.

This clonotype was recorded at least ten times. The chain uses TRBV20-1 and TRBJ2-1; TRBD2 aligns across 8 bases. CDR3 size: 16 residues. In germline, CDR1 is DFQATT, CDR2 SNEGSKA (reference sequence). V gave up 5 bases and J gave up 8 bases; unmatched junction bases: 17. The CDR3 sequence: CSARGSGLAQWDEQFF. The CDR3 nucleotides are TGCAGTGCTCGAGGGTCCGGACTAGCCCAATGGGATGAGCAGTTCTTC.

At least ten counts were recorded for this clonotype. The chain combines TRBV5-1 with TRBJ2-3, with D possibly TRBD1 on 5 matching bases. Trimming removed 0 bases from V and 8 bases from J, with 13 bases in between. The germline gives CDR1 SGHRS, CDR2 YFSETQ. CDR3 length: 14 amino acids. This CDR3 is CASSLALGASTQYF. The DNA of the CDR3 is TGCGCCAGCAGCTTGGCCCTAGGGGCGTCTACGCAGTATTTT.

This clonotype was seen at least ten times. The rearrangement links TRBV19 to TRBJ1-3; no clear D gene. This CDR3 is 13 amino acids long. V lost 5 bases and J 3 bases, leaving 8 bases between the germline ends. Germline CDR1 and CDR2: LNHDA and SQIVND (reference sequence). This CDR3 is CASSYQDGNTIYF. The CDR3 DNA is TGTGCCAGTAGTTACCAGGATGGAAACACCATATATTTT.

The CDR3 region has the DNA TGTGCCAGCAGCTTAGTGTCGGACAGGCAGACCCAGTACTTC. Translating it yields CASSLVSDRQTQYF. This chain joins TRBV7-8 and TRBJ2-5, with 7 bases matching TRBD1. This CDR3 contains 14 residues. V was clipped by 1 base and J by 6 bases; unmatched bases: 5. Per germline, CDR1 SGHVS and CDR2 FQNEAQ. Full variable domain (outside the CDR3, taken from reference TRBV7-8 and TRBJ2-5): GAGVSQSPRYKVAKRGQDVALRCDPISGHVSLFWYQQALGQGPEFLTYFQNEAQLDKSGLPSDRFFAERPEGSVSTLKIQRTQQEDSAVYLCASSLVSDRQTQYFGPGTRLLVL.

There are many counts of this clonotype. The chain couples TRBV24-1 to TRBJ2-1; 8 bases are shared with TRBD1. J was trimmed by 1 base and V by 0 bases; bases with no gene match: 1. The CDR3 covers 16 residues. The germline V gene has CDR1 KGHDR and CDR2 SFDVKD. The CDR3 nucleotides read TGTGCCACCAGTGATTTGGGACAGGGATCCTACAATGAGCAGTTCTTC. Protein product: CATSDLGQGSYNEQFF.

The chain has TRBV6-5 and TRBJ2-5; D gene ambiguous. Trimming stripped 2 bases from V and 4 bases from J, with 11 bases between. This CDR3 has 14 residues. CDR1 MNHEY and CDR2 SVGAGI come from the germline V gene. The chain's CDR3 is CASSYGFSAETQYF. CDR3 in DNA: TGTGCCAGCAGTTACGGGTTCAGCGCAGAGACCCAGTACTTC.

This clonotype was picked up many times. This chain joins TRBV11-2 and TRBJ2-2, with D unresolved. CDR3 size: 13 residues. The V and J ends lost 4 bases and 5 bases respectively, with 8 bases between them. Germline CDR1 is SGHAT and CDR2 is FQNNGV. The CDR3 protein is CASSWSRTGELFF. As DNA, the CDR3 is TGTGCCAGCAGCTGGAGCCGGACCGGGGAGCTGTTTTTT.

This clonotype was recorded a few times. The chain carries TRBV5-4 and TRBJ1-1; D may be TRBD1 (5 bases). The CDR3 contains 13 residues. Trimming left V 0 bases short and J 3 bases short, with 6 bases between. Germline lookup yields CDR1 SGHNT and CDR2 YYREEE (reference sequence). Written as DNA, the CDR3 is TGTGCCAGCAGCTTGGCCAGGGACACTGAAGCTTTCTTT. Translation gives CASSLARDTEAFF.

This clonotype came up many times. This chain uses TRBV25-1 with TRBJ2-2; 7 bases map to TRBD1. From germline, CDR1 is MGHDK and CDR2 SYGVNS. The CDR3 has 19 residues. The V and J ends lost 0 bases and 0 bases, in that order; junction bases with no gene match: 10. The CDR3 DNA sequence: TGTGCCAGCAGTGAATATTCCACAGGGGCCCTAACGAACACCGGGGAGCTGTTTTTT. It is translated as CASSEYSTGALTNTGELFF. The variable domain in full, completed from reference TRBV25-1 and TRBJ2-2, reads EADIYQTPRYLVIGTGKKITLECSQTMGHDKMYWYQQDPGMELHLIHYSYGVNSTEKGDLSSESTVSRIRTEHFPLTLESARPSHTSQYLCASSEYSTGALTNTGELFFGEGSRLTVL.

The rearrangement links TRBV19 to TRBJ2-7; TRBD2 matches at 9 bases. Germline V lookup: CDR1 LNHDA, CDR2 SQIVND (reference sequence). V lost 6 bases and J lost 6; bases outside the gene matches: 9. The CDR3 has 14 residues. CDR3 coding DNA: TGTGCCAGTAGACTTAGCGGGAGTACCACCGAGCAGTACTTC. Amino acid sequence: CASRLSGSTTEQYF.

The chain uses TRBV4-1 and TRBJ1-4; tentatively, D is TRBD1 (5 bases). The CDR3 length is 18 residues. Deletions cut 1 base from V and 0 bases from J, with 15 bases between. Germline values: CDR1 MGHRA, CDR2 YSYEKL. The CDR3 DNA reads as TGCGCCAGCAGCCAAGGCGGAGGGGTATACGCAACTAATGAAAAACTGTTTTTT. This gives the protein CASSQGGGVYATNEKLFF.

This clonotype was counted at least ten times. V usage is TRBV20-1 and J usage is TRBJ2-1; D remains ambiguous. V shed 1 base and J shed 6 bases, with 13 bases lying between them. The CDR3 totals 14 residues. Germline loops: CDR1 DFQATT, CDR2 SNEGSKA (reference sequence). The CDR3 loop is CSARVVGNSNEQFF. DNA of the CDR3: TGCAGTGCTAGAGTGGTGGGAAATAGCAATGAGCAGTTCTTC.

This clonotype appeared a few times. This chain connects TRBV20-1 to TRBJ1-5; 11 bases agree with TRBD1. This CDR3 is built from 13 residues. J lost 7 bases, V lost 6 bases, and 5 bases had no gene match. The germline CDR1 and CDR2 sequences are DFQATT and SNEGSKA (reference sequence). In nucleotides, the CDR3 is TGCAGTGCCCCTGGACAGGGGGCCCAGCCCCAGCATTTT. It codes for CSAPGQGAQPQHF.

Comments on this clonotype: With a much larger clone just one base away, this may be a read error. The chain links TRBV5-1 to TRBJ2-2, with unresolved D. V lost 6 bases to trimming and J lost 0 bases, with 12 bases between them. From germline, CDR1 is SGHRS and CDR2 YFSETQ. The CDR3 is 15 amino acids. CDR3 in DNA: TGCGCCAGCAAGGTTGGAGCATCGAACACCGGGGAGCTGTTTTTT. Residues: CASKVGASNTGELFF. The whole variable domain, remainder taken from reference TRBV5-1 and TRBJ2-2, is KAGVTQTPRYLIKTRGQQVTLSCSPISGHRSVSWYQQTPGQGLQFLFEYFSETQRNKGNFPGRFSGRQFSNSRSEMNVSTLELGDSALYLCASKVGASNTGELFFGEGSRLTVL.

This clonotype was counted many times. V gene TRBV28 combines with J gene TRBJ1-1; the D gene is possibly TRBD1 (5 bases). V was pared by 6 bases and J by 0 bases, with 11 bases between. Germline V lookup: CDR1 MDHEN, CDR2 SYDVKM. This CDR3 has 14 amino acids. The DNA of the CDR3 is TGTGCCAGCAGCCCTTACAGGATGAACACTGAAGCTTTCTTT. It encodes CASSPYRMNTEAFF.

This clonotype was counted many times. The chain employs TRBV4-3 and TRBJ1-4; 9 bases are shared with TRBD1. Germline CDR1 and CDR2: LGHNA and YSLEER. The CDR3 extends over 14 amino acids. V shed 0 bases, J shed 8 bases, and the junction held 1 base outside the gene matches. CDR3 region: CASSQDGQGEKLFF. The DNA for the CDR3 is TGCGCCAGCAGCCAAGACGGACAGGGGGAAAAACTGTTTTTT.

At least ten counts were recorded for this clonotype. One end of the junction is discordant with germline, which a read error may explain. This chain joins TRBV20-1 and TRBJ1-3; possibly TRBD1 for D (5 bases). Germline V gene lookup returns CDR1 DFQATT and CDR2 SNEGSKA (reference sequence). This CDR3 is built from 15 residues. CDR3 protein: CSARDGGDSENTIYF. As DNA, the CDR3 is TGCAGTGCTAGAGATGGGGGTGACTCTGAAAACACCATATATTTT.

The table lists this clonotype with many counts. The chain combines TRBV7-9 with TRBJ2-1, with a tentative D call TRBD2 (6 bases). The germline V gene has CDR1 SEHNR and CDR2 FQNEAQ (reference sequence). The ends were cut back, 4 bases at V and 6 bases at J, with 16 bases in the middle. The CDR3 spans 15 residues. Here the CDR3 DNA reads TGTGCCAGCAGCTATAACCTCGGGACTTCCAATGAGCAGTTCTTC. Translating it yields CASSYNLGTSNEQFF.